These 11 T cell receptor beta chains came from one sample sequenced in a study of OX40 agonist ivuxolimab in advanced cancers. The protocol was immunoSEQ multiplex PCR, while the TCRdb copy is restricted to in-frame clones and leaves out a portion. The table has roughly 50,000 clones, roughly nine tenths seen once. Sample: CD4+ or CD8+ T cells sorted from blood, taken in a trial of the OX40 agonist ivuxolimab. These receptors all come from an adult with an advanced solid tumor such as melanoma, head and neck, liver or kidney cancer.

The chain joins TRBV13 to TRBJ2-6; possible D gene TRBD1, 6 bases. This CDR3 comprises 19 residues. Per the germline V gene, CDR1 is PRHDT and CDR2 is FYEKMQ (reference sequence). The germline V and J ends were trimmed by 0 bases and 2 bases, with 17 bases remaining between them. The CDR3 spells CASSLGVGTNLAGANVLTF. CDR3 DNA sequence: TGTGCCAGCAGCTTAGGCGTGGGGACAAACTTAGCTGGGGCCAACGTCCTGACTTTC.

The chain employs TRBV11-3 and TRBJ2-1; D is perhaps TRBD2 (5 bases). V was clipped by 4 bases and J by 8 bases, with 18 bases between them. The CDR3 totals 15 residues. Germline values: CDR1 SGHNT, CDR2 YENEEA. The CDR3 bases are TGTGCCAGCAGCTCCGGGGAGCATCCCGGGGATGAGCAGTTCTTC. It yields the protein CASSSGEHPGDEQFF.

This clone was found a few times. The J gene is TRBJ2-2, the V gene TRBV7-6; tentative D call: TRBD2 (5 bases). This CDR3 comprises 15 residues. V was trimmed by 4 bases and J by 2 bases, leaving 11 bases between them. Germline CDR1 SGHVS, CDR2 FNYEAQ. In nucleotides, the CDR3 is TGTGCCAGCAGCTCCCTAGCTCTAAACACCGGGGAGCTGTTTTTT. Amino acids: CASSSLALNTGELFF.

V is TRBV30 and J is TRBJ2-7; 8 nucleotides agree with TRBD1. The junction had 7 bases not matched to a gene; V was cut back by 8 bases and J by 4 bases. The CDR3 sequence is 12 residues long. Germline-derived CDR1 and CDR2 are GTSNPN and SVGIG (reference sequence). The CDR3 protein is CAGGQGEYEQYF. In DNA form, the CDR3 reads TGTGCCGGAGGACAGGGTGAATACGAGCAGTACTTC.

This chain uses TRBV9 with TRBJ1-1; no definite D call. CDR1 SGDLS and CDR2 YYNGEE come from the germline V gene. Trimming left V 0 bases short and J 0 bases short, with 9 bases between. This CDR3 has 15 residues. CDR3 nucleotide sequence: TGTGCCAGCAGCGTAGGGACGGGAATGAACACTGAAGCTTTCTTT. Its translation: CASSVGTGMNTEAFF.

This clone came up once. The chain combines TRBV7-9 with TRBJ2-7; D tentatively fits TRBD1 or TRBD2 (5 bases each). CDR1 and CDR2 (germline): SEHNR, FQNEAQ (reference sequence). Between the trimmed V and J ends, which lost 4 bases and 7 bases, there was a span of 17 bases. The CDR3 totals 14 residues. The CDR3 spells CASSWGMFPSEQYF. CDR3 nucleotide sequence: TGTGCCAGCAGCTGGGGGATGTTTCCTTCGGAGCAGTACTTC.

The chain is built from TRBV15 and TRBJ1-6; D unresolved. CDR3 length: 14 residues. Germline loops: CDR1 LNHNV, CDR2 YYDKDF (reference sequence). The V and J ends lost 0 bases and 9 bases respectively, with 9 bases between them. Here the CDR3 DNA reads TGTGCCACCAGCAGAGATCGGCAGACTTCACCCCTCCACTTT. Translation gives CATSRDRQTSPLHF. The variable domain in full, with the rest retrieved from reference TRBV15 and TRBJ1-6, is DAMVIQNPRYQVTQFGKPVTLSCSQTLNHNVMYWYQQKSSQAPKLLFHYYDKDFNNEADTPDNFQSRRPNTSFCFLDIRSPGLGDTAMYLCATSRDRQTSPLHFGNGTRLTVT.

V gene TRBV7-6 combines with J gene TRBJ2-7; D may match TRBD1 or TRBD2 (5 bases each). Germline values: CDR1 SGHVS, CDR2 FNYEAQ. Trimming took 6 bases from V and 0 from J, leaving 27 bases between them. The CDR3 totals 19 residues. The CDR3 DNA follows: TGTGCCAGCAGTCCCTTCCGGGACCCAAACCCTTATAGCTCCTACGAGCAGTACTTC. Protein product: CASSPFRDPNPYSSYEQYF.

This chain uses TRBV2 with TRBJ1-6; D possibly corresponds to TRBD1 (5 bases). Trimming shortened V by 1 base and J by 6 bases, and 10 bases separated the two germline ends. Germline assignment: CDR1 SNHLY and CDR2 FYNNEI. This CDR3 comprises 15 residues. The CDR3, as DNA: TGTGCCAGCAGTGAAGAGGGGTCGCTTAATTCACCCCTCCACTTT. As protein: CASSEEGSLNSPLHF.

The chain employs TRBV9 and TRBJ2-4; TRBD2 is a possible D gene (6 bases). The CDR3 loop spans 12 amino acids. The V end was cut by 4 bases, the J end by 13 bases, with 15 bases between. Germline V gene data show CDR1 as SGDLS and CDR2 as YYNGEE. CDR3 bases: TGTGCCAGCAGCTTTCCCCGGGACTCCCAGTACTTC. Translated, it gives CASSFPRDSQYF.

This sequence joins TRBV5-6 and TRBJ2-7, with 7 positions matching TRBD1. The germline CDR1 and CDR2 sequences are SGHDT and YYEEEE. The CDR3 is made up of 13 amino acids. Losses at the gene ends were 4 bases for V and 3 bases for J; bases not matched to a gene: 4. The CDR3 DNA reads as TGTGCCAGCAGCCTGGGACAGAGCTACGAGCAGTACTTC. Encoded protein: CASSLGQSYEQYF.